This T cell receptor beta chain was identified in a study of T-cell reconstitution after alpha-beta-depleted transplantation in children. TCRbeta library preparation incorporated unique molecular identifiers. TCRdb called the PCR reads again in MiXCR, with one record for every CDR3 protein. Among roughly 190,000 distinct CDR3 sequences, roughly 15% were seen once, and the ten largest hold about 12%. The specimen comprised PBMCs from the stem cell graft donor, sampled from the stem cell graft. The receptor comes from a human donor who donated a stem cell graft to a child with acute lymphoblastic leukemia.

CDR3 sequence (DNA): TGTGCCAGCTCACCACAGAGCCCAGGGCGGGAGCAGTACTTC. As protein: CASSPQSPGREQYF. This chain joins TRBV18 and TRBJ2-7; D perhaps matches TRBD1 (5 bases). Germline loops: CDR1 KGHSH, CDR2 LQKENI. The CDR3 is 14 residues long. V lost 1 base and J lost 7, with 14 bases in between.